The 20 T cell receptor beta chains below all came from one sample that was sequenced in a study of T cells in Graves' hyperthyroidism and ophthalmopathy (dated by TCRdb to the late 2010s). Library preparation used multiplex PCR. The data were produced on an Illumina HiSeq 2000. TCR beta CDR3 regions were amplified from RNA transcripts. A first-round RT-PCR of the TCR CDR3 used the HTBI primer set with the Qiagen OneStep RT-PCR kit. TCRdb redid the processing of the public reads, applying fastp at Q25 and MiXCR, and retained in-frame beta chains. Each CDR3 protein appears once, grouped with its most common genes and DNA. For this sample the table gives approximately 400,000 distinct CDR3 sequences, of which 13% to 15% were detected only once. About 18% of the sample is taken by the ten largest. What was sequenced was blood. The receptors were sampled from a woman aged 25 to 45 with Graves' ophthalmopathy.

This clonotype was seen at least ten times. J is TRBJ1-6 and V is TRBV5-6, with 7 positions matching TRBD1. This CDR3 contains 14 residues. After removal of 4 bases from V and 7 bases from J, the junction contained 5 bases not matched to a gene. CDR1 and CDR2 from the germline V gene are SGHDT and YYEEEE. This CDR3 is CASSPGQVNSPLHF. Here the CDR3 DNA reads TGTGCCAGCAGCCCAGGACAGGTCAATTCACCCCTCCACTTT.

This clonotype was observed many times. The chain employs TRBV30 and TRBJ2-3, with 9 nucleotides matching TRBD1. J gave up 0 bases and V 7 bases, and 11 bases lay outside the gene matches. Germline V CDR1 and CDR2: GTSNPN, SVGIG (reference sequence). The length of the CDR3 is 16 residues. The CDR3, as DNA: TGTGCCTCAAATGCACCCGGGACAGGGAGCACAGATACGCAGTATTTT. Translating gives CASNAPGTGSTDTQYF.

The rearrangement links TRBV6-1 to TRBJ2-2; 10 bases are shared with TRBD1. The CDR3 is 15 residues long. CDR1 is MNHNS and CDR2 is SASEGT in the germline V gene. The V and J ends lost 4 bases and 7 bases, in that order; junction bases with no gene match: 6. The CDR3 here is CASSARTGGIGELFF. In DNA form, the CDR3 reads TGTGCCAGCAGTGCACGGACAGGGGGGATCGGGGAGCTGTTTTTT.

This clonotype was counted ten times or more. In DNA form, the CDR3 reads TGTGCCTGGAGTGTACTAGCGGGTTGGAGTGCCTACGAGCAGTACTTC. Amino acids: CAWSVLAGWSAYEQYF. The chain joins TRBV30 to TRBJ2-7; 9 bases are a match to TRBD2. The CDR3 consists of 16 residues. V lost 0 bases and J lost 2; bases outside the gene matches: 8. CDR1 is GTSNPN, CDR2 SVGIG, per germline (reference sequence). Drawing the rest from reference TRBV30 and TRBJ2-7, the complete variable domain is SQTIHQWPATLVQPVGSPLSLECTVEGTSNPNLYWYRQAAGRGLQLLFYSVGIGQISSEVPQNLSASRPQDRQFILSSKKLLLSDSGFYLCAWSVLAGWSAYEQYFGPGTRLTVT.

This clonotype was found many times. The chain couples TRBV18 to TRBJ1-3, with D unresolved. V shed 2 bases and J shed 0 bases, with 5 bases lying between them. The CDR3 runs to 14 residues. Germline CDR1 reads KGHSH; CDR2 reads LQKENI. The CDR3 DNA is TGTGCCAGCTCACCATACATCTCTGGAAACACCATATATTTT. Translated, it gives CASSPYISGNTIYF.

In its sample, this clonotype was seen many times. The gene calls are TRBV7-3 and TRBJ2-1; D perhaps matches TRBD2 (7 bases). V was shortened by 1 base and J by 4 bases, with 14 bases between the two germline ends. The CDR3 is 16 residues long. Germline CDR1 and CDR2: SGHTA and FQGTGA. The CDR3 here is CASSLNGGGAYNEQFF. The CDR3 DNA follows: TGTGCCAGCAGCTTAAACGGCGGGGGCGCATACAATGAGCAGTTCTTC.

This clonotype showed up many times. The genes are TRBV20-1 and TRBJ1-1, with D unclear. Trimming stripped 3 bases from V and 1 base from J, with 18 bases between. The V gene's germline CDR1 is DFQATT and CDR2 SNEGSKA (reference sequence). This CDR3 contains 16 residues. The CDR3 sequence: CSASGLTQAQNTEAFF. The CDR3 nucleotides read TGCAGTGCTAGCGGACTTACCCAAGCTCAGAACACTGAAGCTTTCTTT.

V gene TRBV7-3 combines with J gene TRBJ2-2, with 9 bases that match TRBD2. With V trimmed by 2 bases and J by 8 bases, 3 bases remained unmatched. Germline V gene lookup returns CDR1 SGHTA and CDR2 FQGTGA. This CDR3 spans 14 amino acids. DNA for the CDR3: TGTGCCAGCAGCTTAGCGGGAGGGAGTGGGGAGCTGTTTTTT. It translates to CASSLAGGSGELFF.

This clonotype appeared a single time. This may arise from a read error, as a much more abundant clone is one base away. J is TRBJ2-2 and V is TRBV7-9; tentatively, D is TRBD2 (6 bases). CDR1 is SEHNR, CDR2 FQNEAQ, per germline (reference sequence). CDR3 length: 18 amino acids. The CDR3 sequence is CASSPSTSRGLNTGDLFF. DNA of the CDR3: TGTGCCAGCAGCCCGTCGACTAGTAGGGGTCTCAACACCGGGGACCTGTTTTTT.

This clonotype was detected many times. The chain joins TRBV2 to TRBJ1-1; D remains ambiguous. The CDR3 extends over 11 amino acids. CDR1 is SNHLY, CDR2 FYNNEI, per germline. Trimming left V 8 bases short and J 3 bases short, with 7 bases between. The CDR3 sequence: CASRGYTEAFF. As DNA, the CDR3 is TGTGCCAGCCGGGGTTACACTGAAGCTTTCTTT.

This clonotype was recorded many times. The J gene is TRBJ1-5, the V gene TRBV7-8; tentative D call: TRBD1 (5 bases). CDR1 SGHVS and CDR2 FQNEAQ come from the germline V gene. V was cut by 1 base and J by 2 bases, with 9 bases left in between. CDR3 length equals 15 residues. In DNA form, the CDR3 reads TGTGCCAGCAGCTTAGGCAGGGCTGGCAATCAGCCCCAGCATTTT. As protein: CASSLGRAGNQPQHF.

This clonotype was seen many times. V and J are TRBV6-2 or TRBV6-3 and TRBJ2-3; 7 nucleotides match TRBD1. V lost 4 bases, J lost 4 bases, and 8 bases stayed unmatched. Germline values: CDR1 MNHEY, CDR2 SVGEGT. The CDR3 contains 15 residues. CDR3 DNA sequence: TGTGCCAGCAGTTTCGACAGGGCGGGCCCAGATACGCAGTATTTT. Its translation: CASSFDRAGPDTQYF.

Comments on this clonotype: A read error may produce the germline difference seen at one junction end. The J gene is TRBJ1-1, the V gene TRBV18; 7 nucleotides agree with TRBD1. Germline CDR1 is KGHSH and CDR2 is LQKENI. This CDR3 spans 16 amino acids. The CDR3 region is CASSPKRGPGYTEASF. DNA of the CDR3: TGTGCCAGCTCACCGAAAAGGGGGCCCGGGTACACTGAAGCTTCCTTT.

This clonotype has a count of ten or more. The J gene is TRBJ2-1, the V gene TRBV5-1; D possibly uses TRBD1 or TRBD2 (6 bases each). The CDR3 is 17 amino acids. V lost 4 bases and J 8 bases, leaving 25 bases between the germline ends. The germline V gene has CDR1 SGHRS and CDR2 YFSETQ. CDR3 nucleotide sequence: TGCGCCAGCAGCCTCGTCCCTGGAGGGGGTCTGATTCATGAGCAGTTCTTC. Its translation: CASSLVPGGGLIHEQFF.

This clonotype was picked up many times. The CDR3: CATSRDSGSGANVLTF. The CDR3 nucleotides are TGTGCCACCAGCAGAGATTCGGGGTCTGGGGCCAACGTCCTGACTTTC. This chain uses TRBV15 with TRBJ2-6; perhaps TRBD2 as D (5 bases). The V end lost 0 bases, the J end lost 1 base, and 7 bases lay between the germline ends. The CDR3 is 16 residues long. Germline V gene lookup returns CDR1 LNHNV and CDR2 YYDKDF (reference sequence).

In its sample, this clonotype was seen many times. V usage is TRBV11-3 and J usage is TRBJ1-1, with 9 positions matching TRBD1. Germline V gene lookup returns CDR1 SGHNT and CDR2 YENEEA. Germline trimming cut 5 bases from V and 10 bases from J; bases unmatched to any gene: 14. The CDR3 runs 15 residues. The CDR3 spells CASSAPGQGELGAFF. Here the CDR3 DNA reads TGTGCCAGCAGCGCACCGGGACAGGGAGAGCTTGGAGCTTTCTTT.

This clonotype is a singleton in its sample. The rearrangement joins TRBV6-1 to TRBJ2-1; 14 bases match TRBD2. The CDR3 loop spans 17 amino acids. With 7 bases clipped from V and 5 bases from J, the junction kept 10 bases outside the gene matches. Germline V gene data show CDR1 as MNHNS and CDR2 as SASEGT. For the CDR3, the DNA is TGTGCCAGCAATCCCGGACTAGCGGGGGGAACCCACAATGAGCAGTTCTTC. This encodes CASNPGLAGGTHNEQFF.

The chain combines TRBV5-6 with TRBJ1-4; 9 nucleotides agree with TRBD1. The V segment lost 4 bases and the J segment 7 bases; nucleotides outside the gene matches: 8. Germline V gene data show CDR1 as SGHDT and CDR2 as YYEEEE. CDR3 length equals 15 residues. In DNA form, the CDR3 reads TGTGCCAGCAGCCCTGGGGACAGGGTTAGTGAAAAACTGTTTTTT. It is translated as CASSPGDRVSEKLFF. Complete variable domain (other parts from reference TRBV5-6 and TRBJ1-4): DAGVTQSPTHLIKTRGQQVTLRCSPKSGHDTVSWYQQALGQGPQFIFQYYEEEERQRGNFPDRFSGHQFPNYSSELNVNALLLGDSALYLCASSPGDRVSEKLFFGSGTQLSVL.

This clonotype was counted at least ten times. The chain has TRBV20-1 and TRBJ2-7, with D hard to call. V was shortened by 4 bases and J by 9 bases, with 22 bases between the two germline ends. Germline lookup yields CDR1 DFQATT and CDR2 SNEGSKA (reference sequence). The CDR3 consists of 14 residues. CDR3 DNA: TGCAGTGCTATAATTGGGTTCCAAGCGTCGTCGCAGTACTTC. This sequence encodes CSAIIGFQASSQYF.

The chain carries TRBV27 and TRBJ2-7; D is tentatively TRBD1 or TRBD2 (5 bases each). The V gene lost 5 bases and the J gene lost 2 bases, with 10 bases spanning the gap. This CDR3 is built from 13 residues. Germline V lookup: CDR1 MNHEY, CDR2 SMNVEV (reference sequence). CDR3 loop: CASSPGSPYEQYF. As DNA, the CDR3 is TGTGCCAGCAGTCCAGGGAGCCCCTACGAGCAGTACTTC.